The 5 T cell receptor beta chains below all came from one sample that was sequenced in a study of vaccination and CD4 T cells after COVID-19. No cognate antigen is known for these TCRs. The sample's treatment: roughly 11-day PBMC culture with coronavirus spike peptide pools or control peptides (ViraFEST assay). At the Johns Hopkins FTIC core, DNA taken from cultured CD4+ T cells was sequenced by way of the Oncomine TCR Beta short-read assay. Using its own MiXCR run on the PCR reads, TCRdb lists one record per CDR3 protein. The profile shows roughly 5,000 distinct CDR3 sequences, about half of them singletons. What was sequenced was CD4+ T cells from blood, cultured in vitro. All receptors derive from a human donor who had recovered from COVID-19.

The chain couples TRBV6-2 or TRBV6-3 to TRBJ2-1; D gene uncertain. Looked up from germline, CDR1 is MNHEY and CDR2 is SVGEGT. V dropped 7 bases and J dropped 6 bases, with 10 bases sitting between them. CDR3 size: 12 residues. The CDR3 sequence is CASTGLANEQFF. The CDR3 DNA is TGTGCCAGCACGGGCTTAGCCAATGAGCAGTTCTTC.

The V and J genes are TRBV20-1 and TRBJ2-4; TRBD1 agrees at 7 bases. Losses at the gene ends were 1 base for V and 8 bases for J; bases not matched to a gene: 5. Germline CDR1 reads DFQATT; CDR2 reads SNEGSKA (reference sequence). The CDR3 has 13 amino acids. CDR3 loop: CSARVTGVDIQYF. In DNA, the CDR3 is TGCAGTGCTAGAGTCACAGGGGTGGACATTCAGTACTTC.

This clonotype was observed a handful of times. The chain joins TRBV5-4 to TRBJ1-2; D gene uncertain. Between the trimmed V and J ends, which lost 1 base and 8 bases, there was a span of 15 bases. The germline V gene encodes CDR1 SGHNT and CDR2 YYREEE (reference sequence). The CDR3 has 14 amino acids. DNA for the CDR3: TGTGCCAGCAGCTTGCGCGCAGGCGAAAGAGGCTACACCTTC. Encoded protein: CASSLRAGERGYTF.

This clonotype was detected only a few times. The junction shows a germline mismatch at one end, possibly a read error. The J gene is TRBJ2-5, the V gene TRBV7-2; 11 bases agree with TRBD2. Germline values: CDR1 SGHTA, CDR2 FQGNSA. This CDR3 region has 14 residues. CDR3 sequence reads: CASRLAGGPETQYF. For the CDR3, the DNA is TGTGCCAGCAGGTTAGCGGGAGGGCCAGAGACCCAGTACTTC.

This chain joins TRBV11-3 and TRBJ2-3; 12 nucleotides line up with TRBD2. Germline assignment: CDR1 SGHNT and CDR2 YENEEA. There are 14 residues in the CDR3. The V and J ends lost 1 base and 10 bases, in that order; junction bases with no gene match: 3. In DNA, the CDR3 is TGTGCCAGCAGCTTAGGACTAGCGGGAGTAGCGCAGTATTTT. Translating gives CASSLGLAGVAQYF.